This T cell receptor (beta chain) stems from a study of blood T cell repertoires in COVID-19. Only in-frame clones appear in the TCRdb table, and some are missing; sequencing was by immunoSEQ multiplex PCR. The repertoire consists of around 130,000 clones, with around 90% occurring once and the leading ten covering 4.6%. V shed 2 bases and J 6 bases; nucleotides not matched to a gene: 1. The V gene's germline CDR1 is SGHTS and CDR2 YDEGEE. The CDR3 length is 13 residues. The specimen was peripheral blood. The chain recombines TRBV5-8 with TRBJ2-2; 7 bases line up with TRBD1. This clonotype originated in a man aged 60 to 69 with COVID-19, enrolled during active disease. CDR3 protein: CASSFTGAGELFF. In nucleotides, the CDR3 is TGTGCCAGCAGCTTTACAGGGGCCGGGGAGCTGTTTTTT.